These 29 T cell receptor beta chains were sequenced from one sample in a study of T cells after yellow fever vaccination. MiXCR was run by TCRdb on the 5' RACE reads, yielding one entry per CDR3 protein. The sample contains approximately 120,000 distinct CDR3 sequences, approximately 14% of which appear only once. Sequencing was performed on CD8+ T cells sorted from PBMCs, taken 5 days after the yellow fever booster vaccination. The receptors stem from a man younger than 30 who received the YFV17D yellow fever vaccine.

Ten or more counts support this clonotype. This sequence joins TRBV6-6 and TRBJ2-1; D possibly corresponds to TRBD2 (6 bases). The length of the CDR3 is 15 residues. The V gene's germline CDR1 is MNHNY and CDR2 SVGAGI (reference sequence). The ends were cut back, 4 bases at V and 4 bases at J, with 14 bases in the middle. CDR3 sequence: CASSSRLRGYNEQFF. In nucleotides, the CDR3 is TGTGCCAGCAGTTCCCGTCTCCGGGGGTACAATGAGCAGTTCTTC.

The table lists this clonotype with a few counts. CDR3 residues: CASSVKPNTEAFF. The CDR3 DNA reads as TGTGCCAGCTCTGTGAAGCCGAACACTGAAGCTTTCTTT. The chain combines TRBV6-2 or TRBV6-3 with TRBJ1-1, with no clear D. There are 13 residues in the CDR3. The germline V gene encodes CDR1 MNHEY and CDR2 SVGEGT. Trimming removed 8 bases at V and 1 base at J, with 11 bases between.

This clonotype was recorded at least ten times. The chain recombines TRBV4-1 with TRBJ2-7, with D perhaps given as TRBD1 or TRBD2 (6 bases each). The CDR3 has 14 residues. Germline CDR1 MGHRA, CDR2 YSYEKL. Trimming shortened V by 3 bases and J by 6 bases, and 15 bases separated the two germline ends. CDR3 loop: CASSHGGGGLEQYF. The CDR3 nucleotides read TGCGCCAGCAGCCACGGAGGAGGGGGGCTCGAGCAGTACTTC.

As concerns this clonotype: A read error may be the cause here, since a much bigger clone is one base away. The chain couples TRBV19 to TRBJ2-1; 9 bases match TRBD2. CDR3 length: 15 residues. Germline-derived CDR1 and CDR2 are LNHDA and SQIVND (reference sequence). CDR3 bases: TGTGCCAGTAGTATTGGCGGGGGGGCCTACATTGAGCAGTTCTTC. It codes for CASSIGGGAYIEQFF. Combining the CDR3 with reference TRBV19 and TRBJ2-1 gives the whole variable domain DGGITQSPKYLFRKEGQNVTLSCEQNLNHDAMYWYRQDPGQGLRLIYYSQIVNDFQKGDIAEGYSVSREKKESFPLTVTSAQKNPTAFYLCASSIGGGAYIEQFFGPGTRLTVL.

The chain uses TRBV4-1 and TRBJ2-1; maybe TRBD1 (6 bases). Trimming removed 2 bases from V and 2 bases from J, with 13 bases in between. Germline loops: CDR1 MGHRA, CDR2 YSYEKL. CDR3 size: 16 residues. The CDR3 DNA is TGCGCCAGCAGCCAACCAGGGGCCCTCCCCTACAATGAGCAGTTCTTC. Its protein is CASSQPGALPYNEQFF.

A few counts support this clonotype. This chain uses TRBV4-3 with TRBJ2-3; unclear D gene. Germline assignment: CDR1 LGHNA and CDR2 YSLEER. This CDR3 contains 14 residues. V lost 1 base to trimming and J lost 0 bases, with 5 bases between them. CDR3 nucleotide sequence: TGCGCCAGCAGCCAAGTGGTTAGCACAGATACGCAGTATTTT. Encoded protein: CASSQVVSTDTQYF.

CDR3 DNA: TGTGCCAGCAGCCCATTTCGACTGGGTGGGACAGATACGCAGTATTTT. Translated, it gives CASSPFRLGGTDTQYF. This chain uses TRBV3-1 with TRBJ2-3; D call uncertain. V was cut by 4 bases and J by 3 bases, with 17 bases left in between. The CDR3 consists of 16 residues. Germline V CDR1 and CDR2: LGHDT, YNNKEL (reference sequence).

This chain links TRBV9 with TRBJ1-4; 9 bases agree with TRBD1. Per germline, CDR1 SGDLS and CDR2 YYNGEE. V dropped 3 bases and J dropped 4; count of bases not matched to a gene: 10. The CDR3 sequence is 17 residues long. The CDR3: CASSDRDRAFGNEKLFF. The CDR3 DNA reads as TGTGCCAGCAGCGACCGGGACAGGGCGTTTGGTAATGAAAAACTGTTTTTT.

V usage is TRBV2 and J usage is TRBJ2-5; 10 bases are a match to TRBD1. J lost 2 bases, V lost 6 bases, and 9 bases had no gene match. The CDR3 extends over 16 amino acids. CDR1 is SNHLY and CDR2 is FYNNEI in the germline V gene. The CDR3 loop is CASRGRWDRGQETQYF. In DNA, the CDR3 is TGTGCCAGCAGAGGCCGGTGGGACAGGGGACAAGAGACCCAGTACTTC.

This clonotype came up a few times. V gene TRBV4-3 combines with J gene TRBJ2-3, with 12 bases aligning to TRBD2. The J segment lost 7 bases and the V segment lost 3 bases, leaving 5 bases of the junction unmatched. The CDR3 has 15 amino acids. The V gene's germline CDR1 is LGHNA and CDR2 YSLEER. The CDR3 DNA reads TGCGCCAGCAGCCACCTAGCGGGGGGGCTTAATACGCAGTATTTT. Protein: CASSHLAGGLNTQYF.

This clonotype came up a few times. The chain has TRBV12-3 or TRBV12-4 and TRBJ1-1, with 7 nucleotides matching TRBD1. Trimming took 5 bases from V and 5 from J; bases not matched to a gene: 8. The CDR3 runs 14 residues. In DNA, the CDR3 is TGTGCCAGCAGTCCCGACAGGGTACGGACTGAAGCTTTCTTT. Translated: CASSPDRVRTEAFF.

This clonotype was seen more than once but under ten times. This sequence joins TRBV4-1 and TRBJ2-7; 11 bases match TRBD2. The CDR3 is 14 amino acids. CDR1 is MGHRA, CDR2 YSYEKL, per germline. J gave up 4 bases and V 3 bases, and 2 bases lay outside the gene matches. The chain's CDR3 is CASSHRLAGYEQYF. The CDR3, as DNA: TGCGCCAGCAGCCATAGACTAGCGGGGTACGAGCAGTACTTC.

The chain has TRBV7-6 and TRBJ2-1, with D tentatively TRBD1 or TRBD2 (5 bases each). The ends were cut back, 4 bases at V and 10 bases at J, with 8 bases in the middle. Per germline, CDR1 SGHVS and CDR2 FNYEAQ. The CDR3 extends over 11 amino acids. CDR3 loop: CASSSGTEQFF. The CDR3 bases are TGTGCCAGCAGCTCGGGGACCGAGCAGTTCTTC. Using reference TRBV7-6 and TRBJ2-1 for the parts outside the CDR3, the full variable domain is GAGVSQSPRYKVTKRGQDVALRCDPISGHVSLYWYRQALGQGPEFLTYFNYEAQQDKSGLPNDRFSAERPEGSISTLTIQRTEQRDSAMYRCASSSGTEQFFGPGTRLTVL.

The V call is TRBV6-2 or TRBV6-3, the J call TRBJ2-7, with 8 bases matching TRBD1. The ends lost 2 bases at V and 4 bases at J; junction bases unmatched: 7. The V gene's germline CDR1 is MNHEY and CDR2 SVGEGT. The CDR3 contains 15 residues. The CDR3 DNA reads TGTGCCAGCAGTTACGACAGGGGAATGGGGTACGAGCAGTACGTC. Protein product: CASSYDRGMGYEQYV.

The CDR3 DNA reads TGCGCCAGCAGCAAGGGGGGTTCAGAACAGTTCTTC. It codes for CASSKGGSEQFF. The V and J genes are TRBV4-1 and TRBJ2-1; D possibly matches TRBD1 or TRBD2 (6 bases each). V was clipped by 5 bases and J by 13 bases, with 15 bases between them. This CDR3 has 12 amino acids. The V gene's germline CDR1 is MGHRA and CDR2 YSYEKL.

This clonotype was found a few times. This rearrangement joins TRBV4-1 to TRBJ2-7; D is unclear. This CDR3 spans 15 amino acids. Germline V gene sequence: CDR1 MGHRA, CDR2 YSYEKL. Between the trimmed V and J ends, which lost 3 bases and 0 bases, there was a span of 12 bases. In DNA form, the CDR3 reads TGCGCCAGCAGCCAGGAAACCTCCCCCTCCTACGAGCAGTACGTC. Translating it yields CASSQETSPSYEQYV.

This clonotype was seen repeatedly, ten times or more. The chain joins TRBV6-2 or TRBV6-3 to TRBJ2-4; 9 nucleotides agree with TRBD1. The ends lost 2 bases at V and 6 bases at J; junction bases unmatched: 14. This CDR3 contains 18 residues. Germline CDR1 is MNHEY and CDR2 is SVGEGT. CDR3 region: CASSYPLGGGQGGNIQYF. In DNA, the CDR3 is TGTGCCAGCAGTTACCCCCTCGGTGGGGGACAGGGTGGAAACATTCAGTACTTC.

This clonotype showed up just a few times. The chain links TRBV4-1 to TRBJ2-5; 8 positions match TRBD1. The V segment lost 8 bases and the J segment 7 bases; nucleotides outside the gene matches: 6. Germline V gene sequence: CDR1 MGHRA, CDR2 YSYEKL. This CDR3 has 12 residues. The CDR3, as DNA: TGCGCCAGCGGACAGGGCGATGGGACCCAGTACTTC. Its protein is CASGQGDGTQYF.

The sample holds a few counts of this clonotype. The chain recombines TRBV9 with TRBJ2-2; D is unclear. The germline CDR1 and CDR2 sequences are SGDLS and YYNGEE. The CDR3 has 12 amino acids. The V gene lost 3 bases and the J gene lost 3 bases, with 3 bases spanning the gap. CDR3 in DNA: TGTGCCAGCAGCGAGTACACCGGGGAGCTGTTTTTT. Encoded protein: CASSEYTGELFF. Drawing the rest from reference TRBV9 and TRBJ2-2, the complete variable domain is DSGVTQTPKHLITATGQRVTLRCSPRSGDLSVYWYQQSLDQGLQFLIQYYNGEERAKGNILERFSAQQFPDLHSELNLSSLELGDSALYFCASSEYTGELFFGEGSRLTVL.

V gene TRBV7-2 combines with J gene TRBJ1-4; 8 positions agree with TRBD1. The CDR3 has 15 residues. Germline-derived CDR1 and CDR2 are SGHTA and FQGNSA. V shed 2 bases and J 5 bases; nucleotides not matched to a gene: 4. This CDR3 is CASSLTAGGNEKLFF. The CDR3 DNA reads as TGTGCCAGCAGCTTAACGGCAGGGGGCAATGAAAAACTGTTTTTT.

The chain recombines TRBV7-2 with TRBJ2-7; D perhaps matches TRBD2 (6 bases). Trimming removed 4 bases from V and 3 bases from J, with 7 bases in between. Germline-derived CDR1 and CDR2 are SGHTA and FQGNSA. This CDR3 spans 12 amino acids. Written as DNA, the CDR3 is TGTGCCAGCAGCTGGGACTTCTACGAGCAGTACTTC. Residues: CASSWDFYEQYF.

This clonotype was seen only a few times. The J gene is TRBJ2-1, the V gene TRBV19; D not resolved. Trimming pared 0 bases from V and 0 bases from J, leaving 3 bases between. Germline loops: CDR1 LNHDA, CDR2 SQIVND (reference sequence). The CDR3 spans 14 residues. The CDR3 reads CASSIEYSYNEQFF. In DNA form, the CDR3 reads TGTGCCAGTAGTATAGAGTACTCCTACAATGAGCAGTTCTTC.

The chain uses TRBV12-3 or TRBV12-4 and TRBJ2-3, with TRBD2 as a possible D gene (6 bases). Trimming removed 8 bases at V and 2 bases at J, with 11 bases between. The CDR3 spans 13 residues. This CDR3 is CASRAGFTDTQYF. The CDR3 DNA reads TGTGCCAGCCGTGCGGGATTCACAGATACGCAGTATTTT.

The chain carries TRBV6-1 and TRBJ1-2, with D possibly TRBD1 on 6 matching bases. In germline, CDR1 is MNHNS, CDR2 SASEGT. This CDR3 region has 13 residues. With 8 bases removed from V and 2 bases from J, the gap between germline ends came to 12 bases. The CDR3 region has the DNA TGTGCCAGCGGTGGGGGCGGCAACTATGGCTACACCTTC. Its protein is CASGGGGNYGYTF.

A few counts support this clonotype. The rearrangement uses TRBV12-3 or TRBV12-4 and TRBJ2-5; 7 bases are shared with TRBD1. This CDR3 spans 14 amino acids. V was clipped by 6 bases and J by 5 bases; unmatched bases: 9. The CDR3 reads CASSRGWGPETQYF. The CDR3 nucleotides are TGTGCCAGCAGCAGGGGGTGGGGCCCGGAGACCCAGTACTTC.

The rearrangement joins TRBV7-2 to TRBJ2-3, with a possible D match to TRBD1 (6 bases). Trimming took 4 bases from V and 0 from J, leaving 8 bases between them. CDR3 length: 14 residues. Germline-derived CDR1 and CDR2 are SGHTA and FQGNSA. The CDR3, as DNA: TGTGCCAGCAGCTCAGGGGTTAGCACAGATACGCAGTATTTT. Protein product: CASSSGVSTDTQYF.

This chain uses TRBV4-3 with TRBJ1-1; 7 bases are shared with TRBD1. This CDR3 is 15 amino acids long. CDR1 is LGHNA, CDR2 YSLEER, per germline. Trimming cost V 4 bases and J 5 bases; bases outside gene matches: 10. CDR3 amino acids: CASSPLPQGHTEAFF. The CDR3 coding sequence is TGCGCCAGCAGCCCCCTCCCACAGGGGCATACTGAAGCTTTCTTT.

The V and J genes are TRBV29-1 and TRBJ1-1, with a weak D call TRBD1 (6 bases). The germline V gene has CDR1 SQVTM and CDR2 ANQGSEA. Trimming stripped 5 bases from V and 0 bases from J, with 13 bases between. The CDR3 is made up of 14 amino acids. CDR3 DNA: TGCAGCGTTATCATACAGGGTATGAACACTGAAGCTTTCTTT. Its translation is CSVIIQGMNTEAFF.

This clonotype occurred many times. The chain couples TRBV7-6 to TRBJ2-1; no definite D call. This CDR3 region has 15 residues. Germline assignment: CDR1 SGHVS and CDR2 FNYEAQ. Trimming left V 5 bases short and J 9 bases short, with 20 bases between. CDR3 coding DNA: TGTGCCAGCAGCGTCTACCCGGGCCAGACGGTTGAGCAGTTCTTC. Protein sequence: CASSVYPGQTVEQFF.